The 15 T cell receptor beta chains given below trace back to one sample, sequenced in a study of blood T cell repertoires in COVID-19. The data were produced by immunoSEQ multiplex PCR, yet TCRdb's version contains in-frame clones alone and is incomplete. The table records around 60,000 clones, around 87% of them present only once. Sequencing used peripheral blood. Receptors originate from a human donor in a cohort sampled during active COVID-19.

The J gene is TRBJ2-7, the V gene TRBV6-1, with 9 bases fitting TRBD2. After removal of 1 base from V and 7 bases from J, the junction contained 8 bases not matched to a gene. CDR3 length equals 15 residues. From germline, CDR1 is MNHNS and CDR2 SASEGT. The CDR3 loop is CASSEGGTSLLEQYF. The CDR3 region has the DNA TGTGCCAGCAGTGAAGGTGGGACTAGCCTTCTTGAGCAGTACTTC.

The rearrangement uses TRBV28 and TRBJ2-5; a possible D gene is TRBD2 (6 bases). Trimming shortened V by 6 bases and J by 1 base, and 21 bases separated the two germline ends. The CDR3 has 17 amino acids. From germline, CDR1 is MDHEN and CDR2 SYDVKM. The CDR3 protein is CASSHFGGKAVQETQYF. Written as DNA, the CDR3 is TGTGCCAGCAGCCACTTTGGGGGGAAAGCGGTCCAAGAGACCCAGTACTTC. The entire variable domain, with the rest obtained from reference TRBV28 and TRBJ2-5, is as follows: DVKVTQSSRYLVKRTGEKVFLECVQDMDHENMFWYRQDPGLGLRLIYFSYDVKMKEKGDIPEGYSVSREKKERFSLILESASTNQTSMYLCASSHFGGKAVQETQYFGPGTRLLVL.

V and J are TRBV5-1 and TRBJ1-4, with D possibly matching TRBD1 (6 bases). CDR1 and CDR2 from the germline V gene are SGHRS and YFSETQ. V was pared by 3 bases and J by 0 bases, with 9 bases between. CDR3 size: 15 residues. The CDR3 DNA is TGCGCCAGCAGCTGGGACATTACAACTAATGAAAAACTGTTTTTT. Translation gives CASSWDITTNEKLFF. The full variable domain, rest sourced from reference TRBV5-1 and TRBJ1-4, is KAGVTQTPRYLIKTRGQQVTLSCSPISGHRSVSWYQQTPGQGLQFLFEYFSETQRNKGNFPGRFSGRQFSNSRSEMNVSTLELGDSALYLCASSWDITTNEKLFFGSGTQLSVL.

This clone was counted once. The chain couples TRBV6-1 to TRBJ1-1; 8 bases map to TRBD1. The trim removed 3 bases at V and 1 base at J, leaving 4 bases unmatched. The CDR3 length is 15 residues. The V gene's germline CDR1 is MNHNS and CDR2 SASEGT. CDR3 nucleotide sequence: TGTGCCAGCAGTGACCCCGGGACAGGGAACACTGAAGCTTTCTTT. It translates to CASSDPGTGNTEAFF.

The genes are TRBV9 and TRBJ2-5; tentative D call: TRBD2 (6 bases). V dropped 0 bases and J dropped 2 bases, with 8 bases sitting between them. The CDR3 is made up of 14 amino acids. The germline V gene encodes CDR1 SGDLS and CDR2 YYNGEE. In DNA form, the CDR3 reads TGTGCCAGCAGCGTAGACGGGGGACAAGAGACCCAGTACTTC. This codes for CASSVDGGQETQYF. Supplemented by reference TRBV9 and TRBJ2-5, the full variable domain reads DSGVTQTPKHLITATGQRVTLRCSPRSGDLSVYWYQQSLDQGLQFLIQYYNGEERAKGNILERFSAQQFPDLHSELNLSSLELGDSALYFCASSVDGGQETQYFGPGTRLLVL.

The chain uses TRBV29-1 and TRBJ1-1; D is unclear. The ends were cut back, 3 bases at V and 1 base at J, with 3 bases in the middle. Germline V gene sequence: CDR1 SQVTM, CDR2 ANQGSEA. There are 11 residues in the CDR3. CDR3 in DNA: TGCAGCGTTGAGAGGAACACTGAAGCTTTCTTT. This encodes CSVERNTEAFF.

V usage is TRBV5-1 and J usage is TRBJ1-2, with 9 positions matching TRBD1. V lost 4 bases, J lost 2 bases, and 9 bases stayed unmatched. Germline CDR1 SGHRS, CDR2 YFSETQ. This CDR3 has 16 amino acids. CDR3 sequence reads: CASSLQGARSNYGYTF. CDR3 nucleotides: TGCGCCAGCAGCCTACAGGGGGCAAGATCAAACTATGGCTACACCTTC.

The rearrangement uses TRBV27 and TRBJ1-6; D is unclear. Germline assignment: CDR1 MNHEY and CDR2 SMNVEV (reference sequence). V gave up 3 bases and J gave up 9 bases, with 9 bases separating them. The CDR3 contains 13 residues. Here the CDR3 DNA reads TGTGCCAGCAGTTTGCGCGAGAGTTCACCCCTCCACTTT. As protein: CASSLRESSPLHF.

This clone was seen a handful of times. The rearrangement joins TRBV7-3 to TRBJ2-1, with 15 positions matching TRBD2. The CDR3 length is 18 residues. Germline V lookup: CDR1 SGHTA, CDR2 FQGTGA. Trimming cost V 5 bases and J 0 bases; bases outside gene matches: 5. CDR3 region: CASSPGLAGGSSYNEQFF. CDR3 bases: TGTGCCAGCAGCCCGGGACTAGCGGGGGGAAGCTCCTACAATGAGCAGTTCTTC.

The gene calls are TRBV2 and TRBJ2-5, with a weak D call TRBD1 (6 bases). The V end was cut by 7 bases, the J end by 5 bases, with 11 bases between. This CDR3 spans 12 amino acids. Germline V gives CDR1 SNHLY, CDR2 FYNNEI. The chain's CDR3 is CASTNRAETQYF. In DNA form, the CDR3 reads TGTGCCAGCACCAACAGGGCTGAGACCCAGTACTTC.

V and J are TRBV19 and TRBJ2-7, with TRBD2 matching over 11 bases. Germline V gene sequence: CDR1 LNHDA, CDR2 SQIVND (reference sequence). Unmatched junction bases numbered 9, after V lost 5 bases and J lost 6 bases. The CDR3 contains 15 residues. The CDR3 region has the DNA TGTGCCAGTAGTGTTAGCGGGAGGGCCGCCGGCGAGCAGTACTTC. Encoded protein: CASSVSGRAAGEQYF.

CDR3 DNA: TGTGCCAGCAGCCAAGTAACCTCGGGGGGGGGAGAGACCCAGTACTTC. Translating gives CASSQVTSGGGETQYF. This chain links TRBV3-1 (or the pseudogene TRBV3-2) with TRBJ2-5; 8 bases agree with TRBD2. V gave up 1 base and J gave up 4 bases; unmatched junction bases: 8. The CDR3 runs 16 residues. The germline V gene has CDR1 LGHDT and CDR2 YNNKEL (reference sequence).

V usage is TRBV12-3 or TRBV12-4 and J usage is TRBJ2-3; TRBD1 is a possible D gene (5 bases). V was trimmed by 7 bases and J by 4 bases, leaving 9 bases between them. CDR3 size: 12 residues. The chain's CDR3 is CASTPGSDTQYF. CDR3 bases: TGTGCCAGCACCCCAGGGTCAGATACGCAGTATTTT.

The rearrangement joins TRBV27 to TRBJ2-2; D not resolved. Trimming took off 3 bases at V and 0 bases at J, with 5 bases between the two ends. This CDR3 region has 14 residues. Germline CDR1 and CDR2: MNHEY and SMNVEV (reference sequence). The CDR3 DNA follows: TGTGCCAGCAGTTTTTATGCGAACACCGGGGAGCTGTTTTTT. Protein product: CASSFYANTGELFF.

This chain uses TRBV24-1 with TRBJ2-2; unclear D gene. This CDR3 has 14 amino acids. Between the trimmed V and J ends, which lost 3 bases and 6 bases, there was a span of 10 bases. Per the germline V gene, CDR1 is KGHDR and CDR2 is SFDVKD. CDR3: CATSDKLVAGELFF. DNA of the CDR3: TGTGCCACCAGTGATAAGCTCGTGGCCGGGGAGCTGTTTTTT.